A selection of T cell receptor beta chains follows, all from one sample in a study of blood T cell repertoires in COVID-19. Method: immunoSEQ multiplex PCR; TCRdb's copy keeps in-frame clones and lacks some. Of roughly 410,000 clones in the sample, roughly 90% are singletons; the top ten hold approximately 1.2%. The source material was peripheral blood. The receptors originated from a man aged 35 to 55 with acute or convalescent COVID-19. Both conserved end residues are part of each CDR3. Each record gives: J gene, V gene, D gene, clone size, CDR3 DNA, CDR3 protein. D genes are given only for firm matches. Some rows mark clone size as missing; the rest say once, few, many or name a class of expanded clone.

>TRBJ2-1|TRBV3-1/TRBV3-2|-|-
TGTGCCAGCAGCCCCCCCGTAGCCTATGAGCAGTTCTTC
CASSPPVAYEQFF
>TRBJ1-1|TRBV23-1|-|-
TGCGCCAGCAGTCAAGTCCCGGACACGGACACTGAAGCTTTCTTT
CASSQVPDTDTEAFF
>TRBJ2-2|TRBV21-1|-|few
TGTGCCAGCAGCAAAGTGGGCGGGAGGGCCCAAACCGGGGAGCTGTTTTTT
CASSKVGGRAQTGELFF
>TRBJ2-1|TRBV5-1|TRBD2|-
TGCGCCAGCAGCTTAGTGGGCCTAGCGGGAGTCGGGTCCTACAATGAGCAGTTCTTC
CASSLVGLAGVGSYNEQFF
>TRBJ2-1|TRBV9|TRBD2|-
TGTGCCAGCAGCGTCGGCGGCGGGAGTGAGCAGTTCTTC
CASSVGGGSEQFF
>TRBJ2-7|TRBV27|TRBD1|-
TGTGCCAGCAGTTTGGCAGGGGGATACGAGCAGTACTTC
CASSLAGGYEQYF
>TRBJ2-3|TRBV4-2|TRBD2|-
TGTGCCAGCAGCTCTCAAAGGACTAGCGGGGGGGCGGTGGGGACAGATACGCAGTATTTT
CASSSQRTSGGAVGTDTQYF
>TRBJ1-5|TRBV28|-|-
TGTGCCAGCGAAGGGGTTAGCAATCAGCCCCAGCATTTT
CASEGVSNQPQHF
>TRBJ2-1|TRBV6-4|-|-
TGTGCCAGCAGTCCCGTAGCGGACACCTACAATGAGCAGTTCTTC
CASSPVADTYNEQFF
>TRBJ2-7|TRBV7-8|TRBD1|-
TGTGCCAGCAGCTCCGGGACAGGGCCCGGAGCGGAGCAGTACTTC
CASSSGTGPGAEQYF
>TRBJ2-5|TRBV5-1|TRBD1|-
TGCGCCAGCAGCTTGTTTGGACAGGGAGCGCAAGAGACCCAGTACTTC
CASSLFGQGAQETQYF
>TRBJ2-7|TRBV3-1/TRBV3-2|-|-
TGTGCCAGCAGCCCTGTTTACACGTCCCAGGGCAGCGAGCAGTACTTC
CASSPVYTSQGSEQYF
>TRBJ1-2|TRBV7-2|TRBD1|once
TGTGCCAGCAGATTAAGGTCCGGGACAGCTTCTCCTAACTATGGCTACACCTTC
CASRLRSGTASPNYGYTF
>TRBJ2-1|TRBV29-1|-|-
TGCAGCGTTGCGGCGGTGAGTTACAATGAGCAGTTCTTC
CSVAAVSYNEQFF
>TRBJ2-7|TRBV27|-|-
TGTGCCAGCAGACCCCAAGGACAGCCGGGAAACGAGCAGTACTTC
CASRPQGQPGNEQYF
>TRBJ2-5|TRBV4-3|-|-
TGCGCCAGCAGCCAAGTTAGCCCCCCAGGGATGGAGGGGACCCAGTACTTC
CASSQVSPPGMEGTQYF
>TRBJ2-5|TRBV4-3|TRBD2|-
TGCGCCAGCAGCCAGGGACTAGCGGTCCAAGAGACCCAGTACTTC
CASSQGLAVQETQYF
>TRBJ1-3|TRBV6-5|-|-
TGTGCCAGCAGTTACCAGACGGGTTCTGGAAACACCATATATTTT
CASSYQTGSGNTIYF
>TRBJ2-3|TRBV9|-|-
TGTGCCAGCAGCGTAGGACAGGACCCCACAGATACGCAGTATTTT
CASSVGQDPTDTQYF
>TRBJ2-3|TRBV7-2|-|-
TGTGCCAGCAGCTTAACCGGGGGACCCCGGTATTTT
CASSLTGGPRYF
>TRBJ1-1|TRBV28|-|-
TGTGCCAGCAGGAGTGGAGCAGGGTATTCCACTGAAGCTTTCTTT
CASRSGAGYSTEAFF
>TRBJ2-3|TRBV5-4|TRBD2|-
TGTGCCAGCAGCCACGCTAGCGGGGGGTTGTCAGATACGCAGTATTTT
CASSHASGGLSDTQYF